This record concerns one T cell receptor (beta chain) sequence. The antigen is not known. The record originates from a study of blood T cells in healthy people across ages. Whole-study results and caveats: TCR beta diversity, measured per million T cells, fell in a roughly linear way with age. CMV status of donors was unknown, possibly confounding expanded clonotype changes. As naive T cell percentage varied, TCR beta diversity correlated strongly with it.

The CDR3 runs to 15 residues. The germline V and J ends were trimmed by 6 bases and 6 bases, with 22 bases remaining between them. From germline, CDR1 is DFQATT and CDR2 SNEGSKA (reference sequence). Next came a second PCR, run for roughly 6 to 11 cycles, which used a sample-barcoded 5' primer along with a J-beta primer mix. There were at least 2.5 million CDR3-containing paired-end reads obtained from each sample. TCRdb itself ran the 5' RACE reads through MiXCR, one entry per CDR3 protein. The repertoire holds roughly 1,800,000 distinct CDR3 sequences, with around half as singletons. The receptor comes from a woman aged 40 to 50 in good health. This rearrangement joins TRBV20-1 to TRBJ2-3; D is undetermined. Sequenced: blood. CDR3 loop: CSALSLSPRTDTQYF. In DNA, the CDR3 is TGCAGTGCCCTTAGTTTATCCCCTCGGACGGATACGCAGTATTTT.